Ten or more counts support the clone carrying this TCR beta chain. Attached unique molecular identifiers marked individual cDNA molecules. MiXCR, applied by TCRdb to the 5' RACE reads, yields one record per CDR3 protein. The sample lists some 80,000 distinct CDR3 sequences; 12% were seen once. These data come from a study of early T cells in non-severe SARS-CoV-2 infection. The receptor's source is an adult who was a healthcare worker with PCR-confirmed SARS-CoV-2 infection or an uninfected control (not recorded which). The donor label of this sample is uncertain. The input for sequencing was whole blood, taken at baseline.

The CDR3 coding sequence is TGTGCCAGCAGTGAAACGGGACCCTACAATGAGCAGTTCTTC. It translates to CASSETGPYNEQFF. The genes are TRBV2 and TRBJ2-1; D may match TRBD1 or TRBD2 (5 bases each). V was pared by 2 bases and J by 2 bases, with 7 bases between. Germline V lookup: CDR1 SNHLY, CDR2 FYNNEI. This CDR3 region has 14 residues.